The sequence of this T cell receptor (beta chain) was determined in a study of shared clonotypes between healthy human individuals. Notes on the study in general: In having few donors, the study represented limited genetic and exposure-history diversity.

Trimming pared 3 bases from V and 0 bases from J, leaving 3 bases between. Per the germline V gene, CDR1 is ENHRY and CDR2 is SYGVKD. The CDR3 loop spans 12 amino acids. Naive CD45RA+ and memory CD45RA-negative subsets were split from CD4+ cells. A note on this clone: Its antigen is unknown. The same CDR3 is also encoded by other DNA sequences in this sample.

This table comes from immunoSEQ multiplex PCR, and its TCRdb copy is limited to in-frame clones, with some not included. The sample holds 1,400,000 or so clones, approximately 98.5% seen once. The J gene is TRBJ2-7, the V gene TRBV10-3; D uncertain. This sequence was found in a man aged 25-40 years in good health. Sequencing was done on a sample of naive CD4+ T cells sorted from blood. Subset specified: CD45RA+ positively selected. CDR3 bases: TGTGCCATCAGTGATTCCTCCTACGAGCAGTACTTC. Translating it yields CAISDSSYEQYF.